These T cell receptor beta chains were read from a single sample in a study of T cells in Graves' hyperthyroidism and ophthalmopathy. TCRdb reprocessed the multiplex PCR reads with MiXCR, giving one entry per CDR3 protein. The table lists 500,000 to 800,000 distinct CDR3 sequences, about 45% of them singletons. The sequenced sample consisted of peripheral blood or thyroid tissue (not recorded which). These receptors all come from an adult man with Graves' disease, either hyperthyroidism or ophthalmopathy (not recorded which). The CDR3 runs from the conserved cysteine through the conserved F or W. D genes are given only for firm matches. Clone sizes are given selectively: once, few, many, or a class where the clone is expanded.

CDR3aa	CDR3nt	j_gene	abundance	d_gene	v_gene
CASSLDGTASLRYGGYTF	TGCGCCAGCAGCTTGGACGGGACAGCATCCCTTCGATATGGTGGCTACACCTTC	TRBJ1-2	.	TRBD1	TRBV5-1
CASSLWSLDYGYTF	TGTGCCAGCAGTTTATGGTCACTGGACTATGGCTACACCTTC	TRBJ1-2	few	.	TRBV7-9
CASTRPGAGANVLTF	TGTGCCAGCACCCGTCCAGGAGCTGGGGCCAACGTCCTGACTTTC	TRBJ2-6	.	.	TRBV4-2
CAISERVGDPGLHF	TGTGCCATCAGTGAGCGAGTCGGGGACCCAGGCCTCCACTTT	TRBJ1-6	many	.	TRBV10-3
CARDRQRSNQPQHF	TGTGCTAGAGATAGGCAGCGTAGCAATCAGCCCCAGCATTTT	TRBJ1-5	.	.	TRBV11-2
CSTHRRGLSYGYTF	TGCAGCACCCACCGGCGGGGGCTCAGCTATGGCTACACCTTC	TRBJ1-2	.	.	TRBV29-1
CSTGQAITEAFF	TGCAGCACTGGACAGGCGATCACTGAAGCTTTCTTT	TRBJ1-1	.	TRBD1	TRBV29-1
CASSLGHGGASYEQYF	TGTGCCAGCAGTTTGGGCCACGGGGGCGCATCCTACGAGCAGTACTTC	TRBJ2-7	.	.	TRBV12-3/TRBV12-4
CASSLLRTGDGYTF	TGCGCCAGCAGCCTCCTGAGGACAGGGGATGGCTACACCTTC	TRBJ1-2	many	TRBD1	TRBV5-1
CATSDLLAGGDYEQYF	TGTGCCACCAGTGATTTACTAGCGGGAGGGGACTACGAGCAGTACTTC	TRBJ2-7	.	TRBD2	TRBV24-1
CASSIVGAAEAFF	TGTGCCAGTAGTATAGTTGGGGCGGCTGAAGCTTTCTTT	TRBJ1-1	.	.	TRBV19
CASSTGTGGNGCTF	TGTGCCAGCAGTACCGGGACAGGGGGAAATGGCTGCACCTTC	TRBJ1-2	once	TRBD1	TRBV6-5
CASSLARLAGRQETQYF	TGTGCCAGCAGCTTAGCTCGGCTAGCGGGACGCCAAGAGACCCAGTACTTC	TRBJ2-5	many	TRBD2	TRBV7-2
CASSVTGGTTEAFF	TGTGCCAGCAGCGTAACAGGGGGCACCACTGAAGCTTTCTTT	TRBJ1-1	.	TRBD1	TRBV2
CASSLVPGVSYEQYF	TGTGCCAGCAGCTTAGTTCCCGGGGTCTCCTACGAGCAGTACTTC	TRBJ2-7	few	.	TRBV7-3
CSAKQGATGEQYF	TGCAGCGCCAAACAGGGGGCGACAGGGGAGCAGTACTTC	TRBJ2-7	.	TRBD1	TRBV29-1